This T cell receptor (beta chain) came from a study of blood T cells in healthy people across ages. Regarding the study as a whole: In older individuals, TCR beta diversity per million T cells was lower, falling roughly linearly with age. Total diversity from one million sequenced T cells was likely underestimated. Without sorted subsets, naive and antigen-experienced compartments could not be conclusively compared.

Germline assignment: CDR1 DFQATT and CDR2 SNEGSKA (reference sequence). There are 17 residues in the CDR3. J was trimmed by 2 bases and V by 5 bases; bases with no gene match: 8. No fewer than 5 micrograms of total RNA were isolated from every sample. Then a second PCR, running about 6 to 12 cycles, was carried out with a sample-barcoded 5' primer and a J-beta primer mix. MiXCR was run by TCRdb on the 5' RACE reads, yielding one entry per CDR3 protein. The table has around 790,000 distinct CDR3 sequences, under 45% seen once. A word on this clonotype: Its antigen remains unidentified.

This chain uses TRBV20-1 with TRBJ2-1; 14 bases line up with TRBD2. The sample taken for sequencing was blood. This clonotype was sampled from a man between 60 and 70 years old in good health. The chain's CDR3 is CSAQTSGGATTYNEQFF. The CDR3 DNA follows: TGCAGTGCTCAGACTAGCGGGGGGGCAACGACCTACAATGAGCAGTTCTTC.